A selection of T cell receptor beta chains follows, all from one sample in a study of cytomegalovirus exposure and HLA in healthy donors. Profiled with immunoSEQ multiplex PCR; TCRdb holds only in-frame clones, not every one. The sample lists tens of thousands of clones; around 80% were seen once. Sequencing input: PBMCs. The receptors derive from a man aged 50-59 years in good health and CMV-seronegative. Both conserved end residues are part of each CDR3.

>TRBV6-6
CASSEFSYEQYF
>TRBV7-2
CASSFDRSSYNEQFF
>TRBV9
CASSVGRADTQYF
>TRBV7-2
CASSPIRAQETQYF
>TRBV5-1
CASSKTDYEQYF
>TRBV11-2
CASSFTGGGNYGYTF
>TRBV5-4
CASSFGTGYFNEQFF
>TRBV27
CASSSRLAGFKNIQYF
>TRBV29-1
CSPSDAGRTDTQYF
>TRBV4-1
CASSQDFRGTGANVLTF
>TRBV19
CASSQRKTGTQETQYF
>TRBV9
CASSVEGSGVRPQYF
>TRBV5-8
CASSSGQNINNQPQHF
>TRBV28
CASRGGQALSSYNSPLHF
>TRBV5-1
CASSLQQGARGYTF
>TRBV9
CASSVDGRVGGYTF
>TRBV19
CASSVGTQVGGGYTF
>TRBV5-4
CASSLASGGLGYEQYF
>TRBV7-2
CASSLGRSLSGNTIYF
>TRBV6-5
CASSYREGQPQHF
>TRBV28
CASSLAGTGMFNEQYF
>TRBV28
CASRQTSGPGGYEQYF
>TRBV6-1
CASSEATETYEQYF
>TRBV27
CASSQRTGFGANTIYF
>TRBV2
CASSGGQLNYNEQFF
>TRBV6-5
CASSYLGQSSYEQYF
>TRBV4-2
CASSQDSRNTEAFF
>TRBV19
CASSNRGTGANVLTF
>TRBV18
CASSYFRGGVTYQETQYF
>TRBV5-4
CASSLALVADTQYF
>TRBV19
CATGDRGYNSPLHF
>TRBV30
CAWSWLAGGSTDTQYF
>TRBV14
CASSQDWRETQYF
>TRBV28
CASSGGGGATGELFF
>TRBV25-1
CASRGTDIEAFF
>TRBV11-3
CASSSSLAGDHEQYF
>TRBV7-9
CASSTGQATSGNTIYF
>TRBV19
CASSTRRVTEAFF
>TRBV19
CASSIGGASGAGGPSPSTDTQYF
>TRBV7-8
CASSPLAAVVTEAFF
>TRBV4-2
CASSRTSGEYISYEQYF
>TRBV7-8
CASSLGQQETQYF
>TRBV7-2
CASSTTRQETQYF
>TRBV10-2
CASSDFTAYEQYF
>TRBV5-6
CASSLGTHIAAREQYF
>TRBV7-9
CASSRTGDYGYTF
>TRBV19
CASSRVEGEQYF
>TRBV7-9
CASSLASFRGVNTEAFF
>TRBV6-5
CASRLGGGETQYF
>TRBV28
CASSFGPGQTYTDTQYF
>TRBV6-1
CASSDGRGAYNSPLHF
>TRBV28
CASRPTGANYGYTF
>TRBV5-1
CASSVLAGGGEQYF
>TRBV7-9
CASSQGGVSMYEQYF